This T cell receptor (beta chain) derives from a study of cytomegalovirus exposure and HLA in healthy donors. Study conclusions and caveats: CMV antigen specificity of three CMV-associated chains was confirmed in vitro.

For this clone: Its antigen is unknown.

The protocol was immunoSEQ multiplex PCR, while the TCRdb copy is restricted to in-frame clones and leaves out a portion. The sample includes some 100,000 clones, 86% of them seen just once. This clonotype was sampled from a man aged 18-30 years in good health and CMV-seronegative. The sequenced sample was PBMCs.

The CDR3 here is CAWSRDPGTRGEQYF. The CDR3 nucleotides read TGTGCCTGGAGTCGAGACCCGGGGACTAGGGGCGAGCAGTACTTC. The chain has TRBV30 and TRBJ2-7; 8 bases match TRBD2. The CDR3 totals 15 residues. V shed 2 bases and J 6 bases; nucleotides not matched to a gene: 12. The germline CDR1 and CDR2 sequences are GTSNPN and SVGIG (reference sequence).